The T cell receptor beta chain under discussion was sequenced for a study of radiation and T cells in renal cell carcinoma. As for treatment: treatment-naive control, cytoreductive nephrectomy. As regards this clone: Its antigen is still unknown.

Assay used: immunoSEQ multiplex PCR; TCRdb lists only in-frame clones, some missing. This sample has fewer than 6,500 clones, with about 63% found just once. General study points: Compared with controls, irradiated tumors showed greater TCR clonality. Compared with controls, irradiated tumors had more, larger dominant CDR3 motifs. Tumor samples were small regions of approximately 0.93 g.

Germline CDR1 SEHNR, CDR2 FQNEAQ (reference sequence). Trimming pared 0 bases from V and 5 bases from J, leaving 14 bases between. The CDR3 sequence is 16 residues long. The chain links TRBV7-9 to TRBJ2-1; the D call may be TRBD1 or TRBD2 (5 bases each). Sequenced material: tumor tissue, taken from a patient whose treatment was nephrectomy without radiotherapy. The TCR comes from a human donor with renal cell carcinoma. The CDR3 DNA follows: TGTGCCAGCAGCTTAGCGTGGACACCGGGGCACAATGAGCAGTTCTTC. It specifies CASSLAWTPGHNEQFF.